This TCR beta chain was profiled in a study of blood T cell repertoires in COVID-19. Study information: The origin of the acute and convalescent COVID-19 samples was the United States, Italy and Spain. From T cells, B-cell-depleted T cells, or PBMCs came the material, which was cDNA or gDNA.

In germline, CDR1 is SEHNR, CDR2 FQNEAQ (reference sequence). Trimming removed 8 bases at V and 1 base at J, with 13 bases between. The CDR3 runs 14 residues. Authors' analysis steps: Reference gene primers were amplified, and this amplification served to estimate nucleated cell counts. Assay used: immunoSEQ multiplex PCR; TCRdb lists only in-frame clones, some missing. From that table come the V and J calls and clone size; the DNA was used to work out D and trimming. The repertoire holds approximately 170,000 clones, with roughly 87% as singletons. The rearrangement links TRBV7-9 to TRBJ2-3; D remains ambiguous. The clonotype originates from a man aged 18 to 30 who had recovered from COVID-19. Sequencing input: peripheral blood. CDR3 protein: CASGLEIGTDTQYF. CDR3 in DNA: TGTGCCAGCGGGCTTGAAATCGGCACAGATACGCAGTATTTT.